These 13 T cell receptor beta chains were all obtained from the same sample, sequenced in a study of immune evolution from preneoplasia to lung adenocarcinoma. Profiled with immunoSEQ multiplex PCR; TCRdb holds only in-frame clones, not every one. The table has 3,500 to 4,500 clones, around three quarters seen once. Sequencing input: FFPE adjacent normal lung tissue. Receptors originate from a person between 60 and 79 years old with lung adenocarcinoma.

The CDR3 region has the DNA TGTGCCAGCAACCCGGGGGGGCCGGCCGGGGAGCTGTTTTTT. This encodes CASNPGGPAGELFF. J is TRBJ2-2 and V is TRBV6-6; 8 positions agree with TRBD2. V gave up 7 bases and J gave up 6 bases; unmatched junction bases: 7. The germline V gene encodes CDR1 MNHNY and CDR2 SVGAGI (reference sequence). The CDR3 is made up of 14 amino acids.

This sequence joins TRBV5-5 and TRBJ2-5, with TRBD1 matching 9 bases. The junction had 8 bases not matched to a gene; V was cut back by 4 bases and J by 4 bases. CDR3 size: 15 residues. Germline-derived CDR1 and CDR2 are SGHKS and YYEKEE (reference sequence). The CDR3 DNA is TGTGCCAGCAGCCCGGGACAGGGTTTGGGAGAGACCCAGTACTTC. It codes for CASSPGQGLGETQYF. Drawing the rest from reference TRBV5-5 and TRBJ2-5, the complete variable domain is DAGVTQSPTHLIKTRGQQVTLRCSPISGHKSVSWYQQVLGQGPQFIFQYYEKEERGRGNFPDRFSARQFPNYSSELNVNALLLGDSALYLCASSPGQGLGETQYFGPGTRLLVL.

The CDR3 bases are TGTGCCAGCAGCTTAAGGGGGCCCACAGAAATAGCGGGGGGTCAAGATACGCAGTATTTT. Amino acids: CASSLRGPTEIAGGQDTQYF. This chain links TRBV7-3 with TRBJ2-3; the match to TRBD2 covers 10 bases. Germline loops: CDR1 SGHTA, CDR2 FQGTGA. The CDR3 extends over 20 amino acids. Trimming at V came to 1 base and at J to 5 bases, leaving 18 bases not matched to a gene.

The chain links TRBV6-1 to TRBJ2-2, with 8 bases identical to TRBD2. The CDR3 covers 17 residues. Looked up from germline, CDR1 is MNHNS and CDR2 is SASEGT. V was pared by 2 bases and J by 4 bases, with 9 bases of the junction left unmatched. The CDR3 reads CASSELFIAGSTGELFF. The CDR3 DNA is TGTGCCAGCAGTGAACTTTTTATAGCGGGGTCCACCGGGGAGCTGTTTTTT.

The rearrangement joins TRBV6-5 to TRBJ1-4; D gene ambiguous. From germline, CDR1 is MNHEY and CDR2 SVGAGI. V lost 6 bases and J 3 bases, leaving 14 bases between the germline ends. The CDR3 is 15 residues long. CDR3 amino acids: CASRATMQSNEKLFF. The DNA for the CDR3 is TGTGCCAGCAGGGCCACTATGCAATCTAATGAAAAACTGTTTTTT.

V gene TRBV6-1 combines with J gene TRBJ2-1, with 13 bases aligning to TRBD2. Germline CDR1 and CDR2: MNHNS and SASEGT. Unmatched junction bases numbered 5, after V lost 4 bases and J lost 2 bases. The CDR3 is 17 residues long. CDR3 residues: CASSGTSGSIAYNEQFF. CDR3 DNA sequence: TGTGCCAGCAGTGGGACTAGCGGGAGCATCGCCTACAATGAGCAGTTCTTC.

The V and J genes are TRBV6-5 and TRBJ2-2; D could derive from TRBD1 or TRBD2 (6 bases each). Per the germline V gene, CDR1 is MNHEY and CDR2 is SVGAGI. V was shortened by 8 bases and J by 6 bases, with 10 bases between the two germline ends. The CDR3 spans 12 residues. Written as DNA, the CDR3 is TGTGCCAGCGTTGGGGGGCCCGGGGAGCTGTTTTTT. This encodes CASVGGPGELFF.

This chain links TRBV9 with TRBJ1-2; TRBD1 matches 7 bases. Losses at the gene ends were 3 bases for V and 4 bases for J; bases not matched to a gene: 6. The CDR3 is made up of 14 amino acids. CDR1 and CDR2 (germline): SGDLS, YYNGEE. The CDR3 bases are TGTGCCAGCAGCGCATCAGGGGGTATCTATGGCTACACCTTC. Protein: CASSASGGIYGYTF.

V usage is TRBV30 and J usage is TRBJ2-6; TRBD1 might be the D (6 bases). The germline V and J ends were trimmed by 1 base and 2 bases, with 12 bases remaining between them. The CDR3 sequence is 16 residues long. Germline assignment: CDR1 GTSNPN and CDR2 SVGIG (reference sequence). The CDR3 region is CAWSGRGLTGANVLTF. In DNA form, the CDR3 reads TGTGCCTGGAGTGGCAGGGGCTTGACTGGGGCCAACGTCCTGACTTTC.

This rearrangement joins TRBV7-9 to TRBJ1-2; 8 bases line up with TRBD1. CDR1 and CDR2 from the germline V gene are SEHNR and FQNEAQ (reference sequence). The CDR3 contains 14 residues. The ends lost 2 bases at V and 4 bases at J; junction bases unmatched: 3. CDR3 in amino acids: CASSLTGQAYGYTF. The CDR3 DNA is TGTGCCAGCAGCTTAACGGGACAGGCCTATGGCTACACCTTC. Based on the CDR3 plus reference TRBV7-9 and TRBJ1-2, the full variable domain is DTGVSQNPRHKITKRGQNVTFRCDPISEHNRLYWYRQTLGQGPEFLTYFQNEAQLEKSRLLSDRFSAERPKGSFSTLEIQRTEQGDSAMYLCASSLTGQAYGYTFGSGTRLTVV.

CDR3 in DNA: TGTGCCAGCAGCTTAATGCCTTTAGCGGGAGGTGGAGATACGCAGTATTTT. It yields the protein CASSLMPLAGGGDTQYF. The V gene is TRBV7-3, the J gene TRBJ2-3; the match to TRBD2 covers 10 bases. V shed 1 base and J 5 bases; nucleotides not matched to a gene: 9. Germline CDR1 and CDR2: SGHTA and FQGTGA. CDR3 length equals 17 residues.

This rearrangement joins TRBV6-5 to TRBJ2-3, with D tentatively TRBD1 (6 bases). CDR3 length: 11 amino acids. V gave up 5 bases and J gave up 11 bases, with 11 bases separating them. Germline CDR1 reads MNHEY; CDR2 reads SVGAGI. Written as DNA, the CDR3 is TGTGCCAGCAGTCCAGGGGTGGGGCAGTATTTT. Its translation is CASSPGVGQYF.

This clone was seen a handful of times. J is TRBJ2-1 and V is TRBV29-1; 11 nucleotides agree with TRBD2. CDR3 size: 16 residues. V shed 5 bases, J shed 7 bases, and the junction held 13 bases outside the gene matches. Germline V gene lookup returns CDR1 SQVTM and CDR2 ANQGSEA. CDR3: CSVKQHSSSGRNEQFF. The CDR3 nucleotides are TGCAGCGTTAAACAACATTCTTCTAGCGGGAGGAATGAGCAGTTCTTC.